This TCR beta chain appears in the sequencing data of a study of blood T cell repertoires in COVID-19. For the study at large: Italy, Spain and the United States were the sources of the convalescent and acute COVID-19 samples. PBMCs, B-cell-depleted T cells, or T cells provided the cDNA or gDNA that made up the material.

The CDR3 is made up of 14 amino acids. Deletions cut 5 bases from V and 2 bases from J, with 10 bases between. Germline V gene sequence: CDR1 ENHRY, CDR2 SYGVKD. The repertoire was sequenced with immunoSEQ multiplex PCR; TCRdb's copy has only in-frame clones and lacks some. The table has about 220,000 clones, about 79% seen once; the top ten hold roughly 10%. The rearrangement joins TRBV10-3 to TRBJ1-3, with D perhaps matching TRBD1 (6 bases). This clonotype was obtained from a man in his forties or fifties with active or convalescent COVID-19. The sample taken for sequencing was peripheral blood. The CDR3 coding sequence is TGTGCCATCAGTCGGGACACCGCTGGAAACACCATATATTTT. Protein sequence: CAISRDTAGNTIYF.